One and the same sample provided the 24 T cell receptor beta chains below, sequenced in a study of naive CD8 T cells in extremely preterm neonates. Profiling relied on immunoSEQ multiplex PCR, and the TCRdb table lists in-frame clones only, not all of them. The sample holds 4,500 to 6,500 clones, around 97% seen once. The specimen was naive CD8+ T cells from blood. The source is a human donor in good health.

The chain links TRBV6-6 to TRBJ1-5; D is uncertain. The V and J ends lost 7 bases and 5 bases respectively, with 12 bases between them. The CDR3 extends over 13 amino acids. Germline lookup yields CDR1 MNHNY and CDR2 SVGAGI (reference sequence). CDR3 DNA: TGTGCCAGCACCAGAGGGTGGGATCAGCCCCAGCATTTT. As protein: CASTRGWDQPQHF.

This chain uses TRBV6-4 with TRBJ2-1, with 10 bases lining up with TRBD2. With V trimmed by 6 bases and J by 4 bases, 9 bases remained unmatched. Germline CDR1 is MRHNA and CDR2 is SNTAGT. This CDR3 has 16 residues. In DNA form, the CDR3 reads TGTGCCAGCAGCGTTCTAGCGGGGGTCCTTTACAATGAGCAGTTCTTC. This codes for CASSVLAGVLYNEQFF.

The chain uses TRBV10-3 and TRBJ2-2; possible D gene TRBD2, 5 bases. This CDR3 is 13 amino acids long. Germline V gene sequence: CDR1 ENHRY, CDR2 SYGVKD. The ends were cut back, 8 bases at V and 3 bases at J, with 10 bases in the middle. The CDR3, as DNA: TGTGCCATCCGCGGGTGGGACACCGGGGAGCTGTTTTTT. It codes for CAIRGWDTGELFF.

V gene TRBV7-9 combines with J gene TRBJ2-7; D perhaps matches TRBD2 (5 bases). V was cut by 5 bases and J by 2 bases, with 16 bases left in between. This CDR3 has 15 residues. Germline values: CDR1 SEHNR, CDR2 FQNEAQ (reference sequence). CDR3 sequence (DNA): TGTGCCAGCAGCAACCGGCACGGGGAGACCTACGAGCAGTACTTC. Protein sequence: CASSNRHGETYEQYF. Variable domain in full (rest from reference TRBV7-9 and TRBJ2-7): DTGVSQNPRHKITKRGQNVTFRCDPISEHNRLYWYRQTLGQGPEFLTYFQNEAQLEKSRLLSDRFSAERPKGSFSTLEIQRTEQGDSAMYLCASSNRHGETYEQYFGPGTRLTVT.

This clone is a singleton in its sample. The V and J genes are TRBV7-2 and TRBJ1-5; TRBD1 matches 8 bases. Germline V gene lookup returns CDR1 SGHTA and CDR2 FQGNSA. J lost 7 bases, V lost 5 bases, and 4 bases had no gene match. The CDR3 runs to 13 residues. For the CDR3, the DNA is TGTGCCAGCAGCCTACAGGGGGGACAGCCCCAGCATTTT. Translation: CASSLQGGQPQHF.

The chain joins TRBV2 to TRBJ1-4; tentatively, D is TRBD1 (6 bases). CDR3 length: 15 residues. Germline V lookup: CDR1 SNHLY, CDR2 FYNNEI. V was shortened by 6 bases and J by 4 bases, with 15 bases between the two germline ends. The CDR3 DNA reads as TGTGCCAGCAGGTCCGACAGGACCCGTAATGAAAAACTGTTTTTT. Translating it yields CASRSDRTRNEKLFF.

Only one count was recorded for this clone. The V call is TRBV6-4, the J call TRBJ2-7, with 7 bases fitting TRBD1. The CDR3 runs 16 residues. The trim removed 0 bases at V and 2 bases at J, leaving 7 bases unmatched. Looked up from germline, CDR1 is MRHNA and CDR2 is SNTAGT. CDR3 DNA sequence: TGTGCCAGCAGTGACTCGAAGGGGGCTACCCCCTACGAGCAGTACTTC. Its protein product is CASSDSKGATPYEQYF.

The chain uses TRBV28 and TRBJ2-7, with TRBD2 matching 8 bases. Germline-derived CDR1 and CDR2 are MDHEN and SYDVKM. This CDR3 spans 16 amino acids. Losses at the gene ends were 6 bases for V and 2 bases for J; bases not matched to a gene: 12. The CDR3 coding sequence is TGTGCCAGCAGCTACGTTTTTAGCGGGATGGCCTACGAGCAGTACTTC. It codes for CASSYVFSGMAYEQYF. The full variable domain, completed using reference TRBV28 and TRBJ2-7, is DVKVTQSSRYLVKRTGEKVFLECVQDMDHENMFWYRQDPGLGLRLIYFSYDVKMKEKGDIPEGYSVSREKKERFSLILESASTNQTSMYLCASSYVFSGMAYEQYFGPGTRLTVT.

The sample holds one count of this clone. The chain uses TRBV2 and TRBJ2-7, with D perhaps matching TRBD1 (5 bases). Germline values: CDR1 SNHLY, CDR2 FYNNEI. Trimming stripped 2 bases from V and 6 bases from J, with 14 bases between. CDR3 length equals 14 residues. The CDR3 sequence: CASSELVQVFEQYF. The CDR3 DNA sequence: TGTGCCAGCAGTGAATTAGTACAGGTCTTCGAGCAGTACTTC.

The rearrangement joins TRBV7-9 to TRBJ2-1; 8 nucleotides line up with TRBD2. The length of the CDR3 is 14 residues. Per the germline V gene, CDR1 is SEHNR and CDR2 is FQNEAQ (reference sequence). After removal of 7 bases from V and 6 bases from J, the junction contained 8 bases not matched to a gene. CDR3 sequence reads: CASTPGGGPNEQFF. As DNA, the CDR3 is TGTGCCAGCACCCCCGGGGGGGGGCCCAATGAGCAGTTCTTC.

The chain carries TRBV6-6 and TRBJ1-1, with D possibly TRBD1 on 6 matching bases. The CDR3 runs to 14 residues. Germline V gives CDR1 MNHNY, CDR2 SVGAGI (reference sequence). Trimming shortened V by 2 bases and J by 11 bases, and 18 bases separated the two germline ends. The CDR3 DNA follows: TGTGCCAGCAGTTACCTTGGACAGACTGAGGGGGCTTTCTTT. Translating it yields CASSYLGQTEGAFF.

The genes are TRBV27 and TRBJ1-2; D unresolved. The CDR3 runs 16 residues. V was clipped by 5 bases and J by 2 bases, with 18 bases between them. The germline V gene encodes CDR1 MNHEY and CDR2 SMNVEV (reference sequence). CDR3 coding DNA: TGTGCCAGCAGTACACAGAGACAAACCTTGAACTATGGCTACACCTTC. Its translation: CASSTQRQTLNYGYTF.

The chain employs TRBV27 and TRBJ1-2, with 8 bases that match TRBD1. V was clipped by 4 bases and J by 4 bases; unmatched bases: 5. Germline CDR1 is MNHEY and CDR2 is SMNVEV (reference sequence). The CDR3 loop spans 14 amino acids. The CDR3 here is CASSSWTGSYGYTF. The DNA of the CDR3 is TGTGCCAGCAGTTCGTGGACAGGGAGCTATGGCTACACCTTC.

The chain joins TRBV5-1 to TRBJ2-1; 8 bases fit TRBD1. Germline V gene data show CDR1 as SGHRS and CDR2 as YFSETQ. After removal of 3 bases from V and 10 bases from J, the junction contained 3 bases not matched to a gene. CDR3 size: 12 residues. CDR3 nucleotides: TGCGCCAGCAGCTCAGGGGGCTCGGAGCAGTTCTTC. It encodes CASSSGGSEQFF. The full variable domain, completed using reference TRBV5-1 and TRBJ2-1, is KAGVTQTPRYLIKTRGQQVTLSCSPISGHRSVSWYQQTPGQGLQFLFEYFSETQRNKGNFPGRFSGRQFSNSRSEMNVSTLELGDSALYLCASSSGGSEQFFGPGTRLTVL.

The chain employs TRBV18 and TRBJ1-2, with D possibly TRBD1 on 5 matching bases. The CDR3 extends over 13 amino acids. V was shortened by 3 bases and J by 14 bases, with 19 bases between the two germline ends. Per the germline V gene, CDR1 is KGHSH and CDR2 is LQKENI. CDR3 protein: CASSPYSEEGITF. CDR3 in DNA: TGTGCCAGCTCACCGTATAGCGAGGAGGGGATAACCTTC.

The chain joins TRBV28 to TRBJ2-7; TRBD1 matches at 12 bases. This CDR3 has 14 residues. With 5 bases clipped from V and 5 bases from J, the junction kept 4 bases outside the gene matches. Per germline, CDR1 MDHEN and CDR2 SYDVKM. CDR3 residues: CASSRDRGLHEQYF. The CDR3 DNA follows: TGTGCCAGCAGTCGGGACAGGGGGCTGCACGAGCAGTACTTC. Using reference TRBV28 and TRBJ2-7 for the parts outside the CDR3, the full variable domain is DVKVTQSSRYLVKRTGEKVFLECVQDMDHENMFWYRQDPGLGLRLIYFSYDVKMKEKGDIPEGYSVSREKKERFSLILESASTNQTSMYLCASSRDRGLHEQYFGPGTRLTVT.

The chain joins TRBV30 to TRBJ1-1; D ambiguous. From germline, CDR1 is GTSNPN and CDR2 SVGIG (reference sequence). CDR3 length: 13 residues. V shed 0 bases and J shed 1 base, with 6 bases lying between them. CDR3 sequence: CAWSVLQNTEAFF. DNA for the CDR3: TGTGCCTGGAGTGTACTGCAGAACACTGAAGCTTTCTTT.

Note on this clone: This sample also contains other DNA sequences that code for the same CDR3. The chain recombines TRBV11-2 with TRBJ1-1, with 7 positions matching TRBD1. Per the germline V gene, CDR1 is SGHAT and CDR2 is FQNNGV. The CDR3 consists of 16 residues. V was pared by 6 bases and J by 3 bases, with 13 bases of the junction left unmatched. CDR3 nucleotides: TGTGCCAGCAGTCATTATAAAGGACAGGTCGACACTGAAGCTTTCTTT. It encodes CASSHYKGQVDTEAFF.

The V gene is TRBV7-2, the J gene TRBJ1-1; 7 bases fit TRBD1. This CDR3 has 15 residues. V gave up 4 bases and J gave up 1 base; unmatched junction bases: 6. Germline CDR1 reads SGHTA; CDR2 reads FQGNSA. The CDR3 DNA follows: TGTGCCAGCAGCTCGCAGGGGGTACGGAACACTGAAGCTTTCTTT. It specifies CASSSQGVRNTEAFF. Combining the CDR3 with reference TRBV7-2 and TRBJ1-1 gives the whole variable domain GAGVSQSPSNKVTEKGKDVELRCDPISGHTALYWYRQSLGQGLEFLIYFQGNSAPDKSGLPSDRFSAERTGGSVSTLTIQRTQQEDSAVYLCASSSQGVRNTEAFFGQGTRLTVV.

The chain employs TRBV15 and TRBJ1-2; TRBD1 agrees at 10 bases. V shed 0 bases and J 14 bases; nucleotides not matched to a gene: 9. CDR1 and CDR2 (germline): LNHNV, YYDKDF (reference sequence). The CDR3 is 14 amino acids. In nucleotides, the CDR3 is TGTGCCACCAGCAGAGAGGGACAGGGGCTCTCGGAGACCTTC. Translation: CATSREGQGLSETF.

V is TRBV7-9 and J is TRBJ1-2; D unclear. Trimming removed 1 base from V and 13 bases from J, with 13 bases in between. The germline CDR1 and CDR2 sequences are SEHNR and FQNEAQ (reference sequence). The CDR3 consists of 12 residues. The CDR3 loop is CASSLVVGTVTF. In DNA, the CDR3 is TGTGCCAGCAGCTTAGTAGTGGGCACCGTCACCTTC. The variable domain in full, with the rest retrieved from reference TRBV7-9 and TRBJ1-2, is DTGVSQNPRHKITKRGQNVTFRCDPISEHNRLYWYRQTLGQGPEFLTYFQNEAQLEKSRLLSDRFSAERPKGSFSTLEIQRTEQGDSAMYLCASSLVVGTVTFGSGTRLTVV.

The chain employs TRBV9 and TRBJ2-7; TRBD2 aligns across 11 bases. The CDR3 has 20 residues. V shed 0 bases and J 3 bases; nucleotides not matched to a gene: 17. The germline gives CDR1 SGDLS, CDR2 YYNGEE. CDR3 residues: CASSVASETSGSWDCYEQYF. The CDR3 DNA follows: TGTGCCAGCAGCGTAGCGTCCGAAACTAGCGGGAGTTGGGATTGCTACGAGCAGTACTTC.

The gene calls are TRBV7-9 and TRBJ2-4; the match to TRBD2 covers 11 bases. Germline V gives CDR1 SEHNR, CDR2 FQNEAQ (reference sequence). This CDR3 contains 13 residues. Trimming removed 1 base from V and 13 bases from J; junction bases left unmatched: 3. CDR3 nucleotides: TGTGCCAGCAGCTTAGTCGCTAGCGGGGGGCAGTACTTC. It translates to CASSLVASGGQYF.

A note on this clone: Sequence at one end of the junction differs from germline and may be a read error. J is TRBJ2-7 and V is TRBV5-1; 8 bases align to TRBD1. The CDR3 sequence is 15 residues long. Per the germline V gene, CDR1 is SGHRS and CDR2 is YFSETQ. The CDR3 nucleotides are TGCGTCAGCAGCCTCGGACAGGGCGTACCCTACGAGCAGTACTTC. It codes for CVSSLGQGVPYEQYF.